Below, 30 T cell receptor beta chains from the same sample are listed, as sequenced in a study of PD-1 blockade in classical Hodgkin lymphoma (dated by TCRdb to the early 2020s). The library was generated by the immunoSEQ multiplex PCR assay. This immuneACCESS table, as held by TCRdb, lists in-frame sequences with V and J called but not all clones. Of the missing ones, under half trace to an unresolved V gene in checked studies; the others have no known cause. This sample lists 55,000 to 65,000 clones; 85% to 90% were detected once. The leading ten clones occupy 15% of the sample. The time point tag for this specimen amounts to: cycle 1 day 1 (C1D1), immediately before nivolumab initiation. Every trial patient had relapsed following autologous stem cell transplantation, and prior brentuximab vedotin exposure was what differed among cohorts A, B and C. Sample: peripheral blood mononuclear cells (PBMCs), taken at baseline. The receptor source for this set is a human donor with classical Hodgkin lymphoma.

The J gene is TRBJ2-5, the V gene TRBV5-1; 8 positions match TRBD1. J was trimmed by 4 bases and V by 5 bases; bases with no gene match: 4. The CDR3 is 13 amino acids. CDR1 SGHRS and CDR2 YFSETQ come from the germline V gene. CDR3 DNA: TGCGCCAGCAGGGACAGGGATGGAGAGACCCAGTACTTC. It specifies CASRDRDGETQYF.

The CDR3 DNA follows: TGTGCCAGCAGTCCCGCGCTCGTGAACACCGGGGAGCTGTTTTTT. Translation gives CASSPALVNTGELFF. V is TRBV27 and J is TRBJ2-2, with D uncertain. Germline CDR1 and CDR2: MNHEY and SMNVEV (reference sequence). This CDR3 comprises 15 residues. V lost 5 bases and J lost 1, with 11 bases in between.

The chain joins TRBV6-5 to TRBJ2-3; perhaps TRBD2 as D (5 bases). Germline assignment: CDR1 MNHEY and CDR2 SVGAGI. The CDR3 has 15 residues. The ends were cut back, 0 bases at V and 4 bases at J, with 11 bases in the middle. Here the CDR3 DNA reads TGTGCCAGCAGTTACTCGAGATCGGGGTCAGATACGCAGTATTTT. Its protein is CASSYSRSGSDTQYF.

The rearrangement links TRBV27 to TRBJ2-4; D is unclear. V gave up 6 bases and J gave up 1 base, with 7 bases separating them. This CDR3 has 13 amino acids. CDR1 is MNHEY, CDR2 SMNVEV, per germline (reference sequence). The CDR3 loop is CASRERAKNIQYF. The CDR3 nucleotides read TGTGCCAGCAGGGAACGGGCCAAAAACATTCAGTACTTC.

This rearrangement joins TRBV5-8 to TRBJ1-3; D is undetermined. Germline values: CDR1 SGHTS, CDR2 YDEGEE. The V end was cut by 5 bases, the J end by 4 bases, with 4 bases between. CDR3 length: 11 amino acids. This CDR3 is CASREGNTIYF. CDR3 coding DNA: TGTGCCAGCAGGGAAGGAAACACCATATATTTT.

The CDR3 DNA follows: TGTGCCTTCCACGACGGGATGAACACTGAAGCTTTCTTT. This sequence encodes CAFHDGMNTEAFF. The chain is built from TRBV30 and TRBJ1-1; D not resolved. The CDR3 is 13 amino acids. Trimming shortened V by 7 bases and J by 0 bases, and 12 bases separated the two germline ends. The germline V gene has CDR1 GTSNPN and CDR2 SVGIG (reference sequence).

The gene calls are TRBV4-1 and TRBJ2-1, with a possible D match to TRBD1 (6 bases). The CDR3 runs 16 residues. V was shortened by 7 bases and J by 8 bases, with 24 bases between the two germline ends. Looked up from germline, CDR1 is MGHRA and CDR2 is YSYEKL. The CDR3 DNA sequence: TGCGCCAGCAAGGACCCTGCCGGGACAAATTTTTATGAGCAGTTCTTC. Translating it yields CASKDPAGTNFYEQFF.

This clone was detected only once. The gene calls are TRBV19 and TRBJ1-1; D gene uncertain. The CDR3 extends over 13 amino acids. In germline, CDR1 is LNHDA, CDR2 SQIVND (reference sequence). Between the trimmed V and J ends, which lost 0 bases and 5 bases, there was a span of 7 bases. CDR3 DNA: TGTGCCAGTAGTATAGACGGATTGACTGAAGCTTTCTTT. Its protein product is CASSIDGLTEAFF. Looking up the rest from reference TRBV19 and TRBJ1-1 gives the full variable domain: DGGITQSPKYLFRKEGQNVTLSCEQNLNHDAMYWYRQDPGQGLRLIYYSQIVNDFQKGDIAEGYSVSREKKESFPLTVTSAQKNPTAFYLCASSIDGLTEAFFGQGTRLTVV.

V usage is TRBV5-6 and J usage is TRBJ1-1, with a tentative D call TRBD1 (5 bases). Germline V gene data show CDR1 as SGHDT and CDR2 as YYEEEE. This CDR3 contains 15 residues. V was cut by 2 bases and J by 4 bases, with 15 bases left in between. The chain's CDR3 is CASSFGGGGTTEAFF. The DNA for the CDR3 is TGTGCCAGCAGCTTTGGAGGTGGGGGGACCACTGAAGCTTTCTTT.

The chain couples TRBV19 to TRBJ2-3; no reliable D call. Trimming pared 1 base from V and 1 base from J, leaving 9 bases between. The CDR3 spans 15 residues. The germline gives CDR1 LNHDA, CDR2 SQIVND (reference sequence). This chain's CDR3 is CASSIVAARTDTQYF. The DNA for the CDR3 is TGTGCCAGTAGTATAGTGGCAGCTCGCACAGATACGCAGTATTTT.

V and J are TRBV7-9 and TRBJ2-1; either TRBD1 or TRBD2 may fit D (5 bases each). Looked up from germline, CDR1 is SEHNR and CDR2 is FQNEAQ (reference sequence). The CDR3 consists of 17 residues. V lost 4 bases to trimming and J lost 5 bases, with 21 bases between them. CDR3 in amino acids: CASSSPDMGPGHNEQFF. The DNA of the CDR3 is TGTGCCAGCAGCTCGCCGGATATGGGACCAGGTCACAATGAGCAGTTCTTC.

The chain links TRBV11-2 to TRBJ1-2, with D perhaps matching TRBD1 (6 bases). Germline CDR1 reads SGHAT; CDR2 reads FQNNGV. Trimming pared 1 base from V and 8 bases from J, leaving 11 bases between. This CDR3 spans 13 amino acids. In DNA form, the CDR3 reads TGTGCCAGCAGCTTAGGCAGGGGATTCGGCTACACCTTC. It specifies CASSLGRGFGYTF.

V and J are TRBV6-5 and TRBJ1-1, with TRBD1 as a possible D gene (5 bases). Germline CDR1 is MNHEY and CDR2 is SVGAGI. V lost 0 bases and J lost 5, with 16 bases in between. CDR3 size: 16 residues. In DNA, the CDR3 is TGTGCCAGCAGTTACTCGATGCCCGCCAGGGAGACTGAAGCTTTCTTT. It is translated as CASSYSMPARETEAFF.

The rearrangement joins TRBV7-9 to TRBJ1-5; D gene ambiguous. Looked up from germline, CDR1 is SEHNR and CDR2 is FQNEAQ (reference sequence). V was pared by 4 bases and J by 6 bases, with 10 bases between. CDR3 length equals 13 residues. CDR3 region: CASSSYLGQPQHF. CDR3 coding DNA: TGTGCCAGCAGCTCGTATTTAGGTCAGCCCCAGCATTTT.

This chain connects TRBV5-1 to TRBJ1-5; possible D gene TRBD1, 5 bases. From germline, CDR1 is SGHRS and CDR2 YFSETQ. V was clipped by 3 bases and J by 3 bases, with 13 bases between them. The CDR3 extends over 15 amino acids. In DNA form, the CDR3 reads TGCGCCAGCAGCTCGCGGGGGGAGTTCAATCAGCCCCAGCATTTT. Amino acid sequence: CASSSRGEFNQPQHF.

In its sample, this clone was seen once. The chain carries TRBV6-1 and TRBJ1-3; D is undetermined. Looked up from germline, CDR1 is MNHNS and CDR2 is SASEGT. The CDR3 length is 13 residues. Between the trimmed V and J ends, which lost 10 bases and 0 bases, there was a span of 10 bases. Here the CDR3 DNA reads TGTGCCACCGACCGCAACTCTGGAAACACCATATATTTT. It yields the protein CATDRNSGNTIYF.

The rearrangement uses TRBV27 and TRBJ1-1, with 8 bases that match TRBD1. CDR3 length equals 15 residues. The V segment lost 2 bases and the J segment 5 bases; nucleotides outside the gene matches: 7. The germline gives CDR1 MNHEY, CDR2 SMNVEV (reference sequence). The CDR3 is CASSLNPGGPTEAFF. Here the CDR3 DNA reads TGTGCCAGCAGTTTAAACCCAGGGGGCCCGACTGAAGCTTTCTTT.

The genes are TRBV6-4 and TRBJ2-7; either TRBD1 or TRBD2 may fit D (6 bases each). V was shortened by 3 bases and J by 1 base, with 10 bases between the two germline ends. Germline lookup yields CDR1 MRHNA and CDR2 SNTAGT. This CDR3 has 14 amino acids. The CDR3 nucleotides read TGTGCCAGCAGTGAAGAGGGGGGTTCCTACGAGCAGTACTTC. This codes for CASSEEGGSYEQYF.

V is TRBV19 and J is TRBJ2-1; 11 positions match TRBD2. Trimming cost V 3 bases and J 2 bases; bases outside gene matches: 3. The V gene's germline CDR1 is LNHDA and CDR2 SQIVND (reference sequence). The CDR3 spans 16 residues. The CDR3 bases are TGTGCCAGTAGTATTACGGGACTAGCGGCCTACAATGAGCAGTTCTTC. Its protein product is CASSITGLAAYNEQFF.

The rearrangement uses TRBV10-3 and TRBJ2-7; unclear D gene. The germline gives CDR1 ENHRY, CDR2 SYGVKD. The CDR3 length is 14 residues. Deletions cut 2 bases from V and 1 base from J, with 9 bases between. CDR3 nucleotides: TGTGCCATCAGTGAGGGGGTGGGGTCCTACGAGCAGTACTTC. This translates into CAISEGVGSYEQYF.

This clone appeared a single time. The chain links TRBV18 to TRBJ1-2; D unresolved. Trimming took 1 base from V and 0 from J, leaving 12 bases between them. Germline lookup yields CDR1 KGHSH and CDR2 LQKENI. This CDR3 region has 16 residues. The CDR3 protein is CASSPLGGGANYGYTF. The CDR3 bases are TGTGCCAGCTCACCACTGGGCGGCGGAGCTAACTATGGCTACACCTTC. The entire variable domain, with the rest obtained from reference TRBV18 and TRBJ1-2, is as follows: NAGVMQNPRHLVRRRGQEARLRCSPMKGHSHVYWYRQLPEEGLKFMVYLQKENIIDESGMPKERFSAEFPKEGPSILRIQQVVRGDSAAYFCASSPLGGGANYGYTFGSGTRLTVV.

This clone was counted a few times. The rearrangement links TRBV7-8 to TRBJ2-2; maybe TRBD1 (5 bases). Germline CDR1 is SGHVS and CDR2 is FQNEAQ. With 5 bases removed from V and 4 bases from J, the gap between germline ends came to 17 bases. This CDR3 comprises 16 residues. The CDR3 region has the DNA TGTGCCAGCAGCCCGAGACAGACCGGACGCACCGGGGAGCTGTTTTTT. As protein: CASSPRQTGRTGELFF. The full variable domain, rest sourced from reference TRBV7-8 and TRBJ2-2, is GAGVSQSPRYKVAKRGQDVALRCDPISGHVSLFWYQQALGQGPEFLTYFQNEAQLDKSGLPSDRFFAERPEGSVSTLKIQRTQQEDSAVYLCASSPRQTGRTGELFFGEGSRLTVL.

The chain carries TRBV5-1 and TRBJ2-2; 7 nucleotides line up with TRBD2. Germline values: CDR1 SGHRS, CDR2 YFSETQ. The CDR3 covers 14 residues. The V segment lost 6 bases and the J segment 6 bases; nucleotides outside the gene matches: 8. The CDR3 spells CASTRGDVAGELFF. The CDR3 region has the DNA TGCGCCAGCACACGGGGGGACGTGGCCGGGGAGCTGTTTTTT.

This chain uses TRBV5-6 with TRBJ2-5; D call uncertain. The CDR3 length is 13 residues. Trimming removed 1 base from V and 3 bases from J, with 7 bases in between. The germline V gene has CDR1 SGHDT and CDR2 YYEEEE. The CDR3 nucleotides are TGTGCCAGCAGCTTGAGTGGTAAAGAGACCCAGTACTTC. This translates into CASSLSGKETQYF.

This chain uses TRBV19 with TRBJ2-5; TRBD1 matches at 8 bases. Germline lookup yields CDR1 LNHDA and CDR2 SQIVND (reference sequence). The V gene end was trimmed by 3 bases and the J gene end by 2 bases; junction bases not matched to a gene: 14. The CDR3 sequence is 18 residues long. CDR3 sequence: CASSIGDRSDQVQETQYF. The DNA for the CDR3 is TGTGCCAGTAGTATCGGGGACAGGAGTGACCAAGTTCAAGAGACCCAGTACTTC.

This chain uses TRBV7-2 with TRBJ2-1; D is perhaps TRBD2 (5 bases). Germline assignment: CDR1 SGHTA and CDR2 FQGNSA. With 8 bases removed from V and 7 bases from J, the gap between germline ends came to 21 bases. The CDR3 is 15 residues long. DNA for the CDR3: TGTGCCAGCCTGAGGACTTCCCTTTTATCGAATGAGCAGTTCTTC. Translating gives CASLRTSLLSNEQFF.

Points on this clone: Relative to the germline gene, one junction end is altered; a read error may explain this. The rearrangement uses TRBV7-8 and TRBJ2-7; D gene ambiguous. The length of the CDR3 is 11 residues. Germline V gives CDR1 SGHVS, CDR2 FQNEAQ. The CDR3 reads CASSVAYEQYF. The CDR3 DNA follows: TGTGCCAGCAGCGTAGCCTACGAGCAGTACTTC.

The rearrangement joins TRBV18 to TRBJ1-2; no clear D. Germline assignment: CDR1 KGHSH and CDR2 LQKENI. This CDR3 has 14 amino acids. Trimming removed 6 bases at V and 0 bases at J, with 11 bases between. The CDR3 protein is CASSLGLANYGYTF. CDR3 bases: TGTGCCAGCTCGCTGGGTCTAGCTAACTATGGCTACACCTTC.

The chain has TRBV27 and TRBJ2-7; the D gene could be TRBD1 or TRBD2 (5 bases each). V lost 7 bases to trimming and J lost 3 bases, with 13 bases between them. Germline V gene lookup returns CDR1 MNHEY and CDR2 SMNVEV (reference sequence). The CDR3 has 13 residues. Written as DNA, the CDR3 is TGTGCCAGCAAGACCGGGACCCTCTACGAGCAGTACTTC. Translating it yields CASKTGTLYEQYF.

This rearrangement joins TRBV29-1 to TRBJ2-7, with D possibly being TRBD1 (6 bases). The germline V gene has CDR1 SQVTM and CDR2 ANQGSEA. The CDR3 loop spans 14 amino acids. V was shortened by 2 bases and J by 0 bases, with 11 bases between the two germline ends. The CDR3 reads CSVELQGSSYEQYF. CDR3 bases: TGCAGCGTTGAACTACAGGGAAGCTCCTACGAGCAGTACTTC.